A selection of T cell receptor beta chains follows, all from one sample in a study of PD-1 blockade in classical Hodgkin lymphoma. Clones were read by immunoSEQ multiplex PCR, and TCRdb kept only the in-frame ones, dropping some. The sample has roughly 70,000 clones; more than 85% are singletons. Material for sequencing was peripheral blood mononuclear cells (PBMCs). These receptors all come from a human donor with classical Hodgkin lymphoma. CDR3s include the opening cysteine and the closing phenylalanine or tryptophan. Some rows mark clone size as missing; the rest say once, few, many or name a class of expanded clone.

V	J	length	size	CDR3
TRBV4-3	TRBJ2-4	17	NA	CASSRTIGGGTKNIQYF
TRBV28	TRBJ1-5	15	NA	CASTAGGNYNQPQHF
TRBV20-1	TRBJ1-4	10	NA	CSASNEKLFF
TRBV30	TRBJ2-5	13	once	CAWSASGSETQYF
TRBV18	TRBJ2-5	13	NA	CASSPSGQETQYF
TRBV13	TRBJ1-2	14	NA	CASSLAWQRSSYTF
TRBV27	TRBJ1-2	13	NA	CASSLRQGNGYTF
TRBV9	TRBJ1-1	15	NA	CASSAGDRGVTEAFF
TRBV7-2	TRBJ2-3	12	NA	CASSLWGDTQYF
TRBV2	TRBJ2-3	15	NA	CASRGLAGGPDTQYF
TRBV5-6	TRBJ1-1	16	once	CASSAVLIVEKAEAFF
TRBV6-1	TRBJ2-7	14	NA	CASRREEKTYEQYF
TRBV2	TRBJ2-7	18	NA	CASSAGLAGGGRLYEQYF
TRBV7-9	TRBJ2-5	14	NA	CASSLEVVAETQYF
TRBV2	TRBJ1-1	14	NA	CASSALAGLTEAFF
TRBV13	TRBJ2-5	15	NA	CASSLVGLPPETQYF
TRBV5-4	TRBJ2-5	16	NA	CASSPPSGRRPETQYF
TRBV7-9	TRBJ1-1	14	NA	CASSLDGGTGKAFF
TRBV15	TRBJ2-4	16	NA	CATSRVSIFGKNIQYF
TRBV23-1	TRBJ1-1	15	NA	CASSQWEGRNTEAFF
TRBV14	TRBJ2-5	11	once	CASSRGGSQYF
TRBV27	TRBJ2-1	12	NA	CASRENNNEQFF
TRBV7-6	TRBJ2-7	16	once	CASSLMGGATSYEQYF
TRBV5-1	TRBJ2-1	14	NA	CASSFAGGRDEQFF
TRBV28	TRBJ1-5	13	NA	CASSLSGIQPQHF
TRBV30	TRBJ2-2	15	once	CAWRGPGGRAGELFF
TRBV5-1	TRBJ2-2	16	NA	CASSLAGVYPTGELFF
TRBV19	TRBJ2-2	14	NA	CASTLAGFAGELFF
TRBV5-1	TRBJ1-1	15	NA	CASSPGQGMGAEAFF
TRBV7-2	TRBJ2-5	13	NA	CASSLGRAETQYF
TRBV6-1	TRBJ2-1	15	NA	CASSGHSGGANEQFF
TRBV5-1	TRBJ2-7	13	NA	CASSAGQGYEQYF
TRBV10-3	TRBJ1-1	16	once	CAISETDRGLNTEAFF
TRBV2	TRBJ2-5	15	NA	CASRPIGAPGETQYF
TRBV18	TRBJ1-5	15	NA	CASSPLPPFNQPQHF